What follows describes a single T cell receptor (beta chain). The antigen is unknown. The data are from a study of Ad26.COV2.S vaccination and SARS-CoV-2 variants. Overall study context: Donor participated within the Ad26.COV2.S arm of the COV1001 trial.

Using immunoSEQ multiplex PCR, the repertoire was profiled, and TCRdb retains in-frame clones only, with some absent. The sample yields some 340,000 clones, around 81% seen once. Documented treatment: 19 received Ad26.COV2.S at low or high dose, single or two shots; five or six received placebo; per-sample allocation not given. Samples were taken on day 63 after the first vaccine or placebo injection. Vaccine was an Ad26 vector expressing Wuhan-strain SARS-CoV-2 spike. Broader study findings: Researchers reported similar non-spike TCR breadth in vaccine and placebo recipients. Spike-specific TCR breadth in vaccine recipients exceeded that seen in placebo recipients.

The input for sequencing was peripheral blood, taken in a trial of Ad26.COV2.S vaccine versus placebo. The clonotype originates from a person between 18 and 65 years old who received the Ad26.COV2.S COVID-19 vaccine or a placebo.

CDR3 region: CASGGVFSGNTIYF. CDR3 DNA sequence: TGTGCCAGCGGGGGAGTTTTCTCTGGAAACACCATATATTTT. This chain joins TRBV5-6 and TRBJ1-3; perhaps TRBD1 as D (5 bases). CDR3 length equals 14 residues. Germline CDR1 SGHDT, CDR2 YYEEEE. The V gene lost 7 bases and the J gene lost 0 bases, with 11 bases spanning the gap. The full variable domain, its missing parts supplied by reference TRBV5-6 and TRBJ1-3, is DAGVTQSPTHLIKTRGQQVTLRCSPKSGHDTVSWYQQALGQGPQFIFQYYEEEERQRGNFPDRFSGHQFPNYSSELNVNALLLGDSALYLCASGGVFSGNTIYFGEGSWLTVV.